The T cell receptor beta chain under discussion was sequenced for a study of T cell responses to AZD1222 COVID-19 vaccine. Study-level findings and limits: The study found vaccine-associated CD4 TCRs spanning spike, dominant at 160-218 and 743-854. Spike-specific TCR breadth rose after two AZD1222 doses, and depth rose as well. Baseline antibody screening turned up just 6 or 7 seropositive AZD1222 recipients. It was only after the peak T cell response that any repertoires were sampled.

Only a few counts were recorded for this clone. Its specificity is not known. Profiled with immunoSEQ multiplex PCR; TCRdb holds only in-frame clones, not every one. The sample has 150,000 to 190,000 clones; about nine tenths are singletons. This CDR3 has 12 amino acids. Trimming removed 6 bases from V and 4 bases from J, with 10 bases in between. From germline, CDR1 is MNHEY and CDR2 SVGEGT. The sequences come from peripheral blood, collected 28 days after the second AZD1222 dose. This TCR was recovered from an adult who received the AZD1222 COVID-19 vaccine. The chain has TRBV6-2 or TRBV6-3 and TRBJ2-7; no clear D gene. The CDR3 DNA reads TGTGCCAGCAGCCTCGCGGCATACGAGCAGTACTTC. Encoded protein: CASSLAAYEQYF.